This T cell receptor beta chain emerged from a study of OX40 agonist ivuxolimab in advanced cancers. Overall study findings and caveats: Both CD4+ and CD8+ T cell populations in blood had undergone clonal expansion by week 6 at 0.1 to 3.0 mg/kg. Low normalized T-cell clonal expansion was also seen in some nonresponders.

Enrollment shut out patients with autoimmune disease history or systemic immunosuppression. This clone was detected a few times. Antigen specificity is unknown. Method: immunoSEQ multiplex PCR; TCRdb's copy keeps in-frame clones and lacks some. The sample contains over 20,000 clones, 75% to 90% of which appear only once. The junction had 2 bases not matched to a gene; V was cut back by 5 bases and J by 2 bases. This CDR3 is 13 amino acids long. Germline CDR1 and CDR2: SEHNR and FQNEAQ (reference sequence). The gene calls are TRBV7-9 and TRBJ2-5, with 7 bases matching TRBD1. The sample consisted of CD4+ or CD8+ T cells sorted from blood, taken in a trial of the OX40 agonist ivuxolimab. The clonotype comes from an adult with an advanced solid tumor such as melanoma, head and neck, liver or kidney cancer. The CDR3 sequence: CASSGTAQETQYF. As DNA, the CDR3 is TGTGCCAGCAGCGGGACAGCTCAAGAGACCCAGTACTTC.